The 31 T cell receptor beta chains below were found in one sample sequenced in a study of shared clonotypes between healthy human individuals. Only in-frame clones appear in the TCRdb table, and some are missing; sequencing was by immunoSEQ multiplex PCR. The sample shows around 2.5 million clones, over 85% of them seen only once. Source material: naive CD4+ T cells from PBMCs. Indicated subset: CD45RA+ positively selected. The receptor set was obtained from a man younger than 30 in good health. Some clones in this sample may be carry-over from other donors' samples.

The chain carries TRBV5-1 and TRBJ2-7; D gene uncertain. V was cut by 0 bases and J by 5 bases, with 15 bases left in between. Germline values: CDR1 SGHRS, CDR2 YFSETQ. The CDR3 loop spans 15 amino acids. For the CDR3, the DNA is TGCGCCAGCAGCTTGGAGGGATTAAGAACTAACGAGCAGTACTTC. Protein: CASSLEGLRTNEQYF.

The chain has TRBV5-6 and TRBJ2-3, with 12 bases that match TRBD2. The germline gives CDR1 SGHDT, CDR2 YYEEEE. The junction had 7 bases not matched to a gene; V was cut back by 4 bases and J by 4 bases. CDR3 length equals 16 residues. The CDR3 sequence: CASSLGGLAGSDTQYF. The CDR3 nucleotides are TGTGCCAGCAGCCTCGGGGGACTAGCGGGTTCAGATACGCAGTATTTT.

This clone was seen only once. CDR3 in DNA: TGTGCCAGCCGTACTCAAACAGGGGCCCAGAGCACAGATACGCAGTATTTT. Translated: CASRTQTGAQSTDTQYF. The chain links TRBV5-4 to TRBJ2-3, with TRBD1 matching over 7 bases. This CDR3 region has 17 residues. V shed 7 bases, J shed 0 bases, and the junction held 14 bases outside the gene matches. Germline values: CDR1 SGHNT, CDR2 YYREEE (reference sequence).

V is TRBV11-1 and J is TRBJ2-7; D possibly matches TRBD1 or TRBD2 (5 bases each). Germline CDR1 SGHAT, CDR2 FQDESV (reference sequence). There are 15 residues in the CDR3. V lost 4 bases to trimming and J lost 0 bases, with 13 bases between them. The CDR3 loop is CASSSSGTPSYEQYF. The CDR3 region has the DNA TGTGCCAGCAGCTCTTCGGGGACCCCCTCCTACGAGCAGTACTTC.

CDR3 bases: TGTGCCAGCAGCTGGGGTGTTCTAGCGGGTAGCACAGATACGCAGTATTTT. Translated, it gives CASSWGVLAGSTDTQYF. The J gene is TRBJ2-3, the V gene TRBV7-2; 8 positions agree with TRBD2. V shed 4 bases, J shed 0 bases, and the junction held 9 bases outside the gene matches. The CDR3 loop spans 17 amino acids. Germline CDR1 reads SGHTA; CDR2 reads FQGNSA.

The chain is built from TRBV5-1 and TRBJ2-3; 8 bases line up with TRBD2. The V segment lost 6 bases and the J segment 2 bases; nucleotides outside the gene matches: 8. Germline CDR1 and CDR2: SGHRS and YFSETQ. CDR3 length: 15 amino acids. The CDR3 loop is CASTRGGSVTDTQYF. The CDR3 DNA follows: TGCGCCAGCACCCGGGGGGGTAGCGTCACAGATACGCAGTATTTT.

The chain combines TRBV14 with TRBJ2-2; D possibly matches TRBD1 or TRBD2 (5 bases each). V was pared by 1 base and J by 13 bases, with 19 bases between. Germline lookup yields CDR1 SGHDN and CDR2 FVKESK. The CDR3 runs to 15 residues. This chain's CDR3 is CASSQGSLAWGRLFF. CDR3 DNA sequence: TGTGCCAGCAGCCAAGGAAGTTTGGCATGGGGGAGGCTGTTTTTT. Using reference TRBV14 and TRBJ2-2 for the parts outside the CDR3, the full variable domain is EAGVTQFPSHSVIEKGQTVTLRCDPISGHDNLYWYRRVMGKEIKFLLHFVKESKQDESGMPNNRFLAERTGGTYSTLKVQPAELEDSGVYFCASSQGSLAWGRLFFGEGSRLTVL.

V and J are TRBV6-5 and TRBJ2-6, with TRBD2 identical over 7 bases. This CDR3 has 16 amino acids. Germline V gene data show CDR1 as MNHEY and CDR2 as SVGAGI. The V segment lost 1 base and the J segment 3 bases; nucleotides outside the gene matches: 3. This CDR3 is CASSYLAGVGANVLTF. The CDR3 DNA reads TGTGCCAGCAGTTACTTGGCGGGGGTTGGGGCCAACGTCCTGACTTTC.

The table lists this clone with a count of one. The V call is TRBV7-3, the J call TRBJ2-1, with no clear D. The germline CDR1 and CDR2 sequences are SGHTA and FQGTGA. The length of the CDR3 is 15 residues. Trimming stripped 5 bases from V and 1 base from J, with 12 bases between. This CDR3 is CASSRVVGSYNEQFF. CDR3 nucleotide sequence: TGTGCCAGCAGCCGGGTAGTAGGATCCTACAATGAGCAGTTCTTC.

The J gene is TRBJ2-2, the V gene TRBV11-2; 10 nucleotides line up with TRBD2. Germline V lookup: CDR1 SGHAT, CDR2 FQNNGV. Trimming cost V 3 bases and J 5 bases; bases outside gene matches: 0. CDR3 size: 14 residues. The CDR3 reads CASSFSGGTGELFF. In DNA, the CDR3 is TGTGCCAGCAGCTTTAGCGGGGGGACCGGGGAGCTGTTTTTT.

The chain joins TRBV6-1 to TRBJ1-1; a possible D gene is TRBD1 (5 bases). Per the germline V gene, CDR1 is MNHNS and CDR2 is SASEGT. There are 15 residues in the CDR3. V was pared by 3 bases and J by 1 base, with 12 bases between. The CDR3, as DNA: TGTGCCAGCAGTGAGATCACAGGCCCGAACACTGAAGCTTTCTTT. The encoded protein is CASSEITGPNTEAFF.

This clone was recorded only once. The chain combines TRBV9 with TRBJ2-2; possibly TRBD1 for D (5 bases). CDR1 is SGDLS and CDR2 is YYNGEE in the germline V gene. CDR3 size: 16 residues. Trimming cost V 1 base and J 7 bases, with 17 bases left between them. The CDR3 bases are TGTGCCAGCAGCGTAAACATCGGGCAGGGTATCGGGGAGCTGTTTTTT. Its protein is CASSVNIGQGIGELFF.

The V call is TRBV10-2, the J call TRBJ2-3, with TRBD2 matching over 14 bases. The germline gives CDR1 WSHSY, CDR2 SAAADI. This CDR3 has 15 residues. V lost 6 bases and J lost 6; bases outside the gene matches: 5. CDR3 in DNA: TGCGCCAGCAGACCGACTAGCGGGAGGGGTGATACGCAGTATTTT. The encoded protein is CASRPTSGRGDTQYF.

This chain's CDR3 is CASSPPGRSNTGELFF. CDR3 bases: TGTGCCAGCAGCCCGCCGGGACGGTCGAACACCGGGGAGCTGTTTTTT. This chain uses TRBV9 with TRBJ2-2, with D possibly called TRBD1 or TRBD2 (5 bases each). V was clipped by 4 bases and J by 0 bases, with 13 bases between them. The CDR3 is 16 residues long. From germline, CDR1 is SGDLS and CDR2 YYNGEE.

Remarks on this clone: This same CDR3 is encoded by further DNA sequences in the sample. The chain joins TRBV28 to TRBJ2-5; D is unresolved. Trimming removed 5 bases at V and 3 bases at J, with 4 bases between. The V gene's germline CDR1 is MDHEN and CDR2 SYDVKM. The CDR3 loop spans 11 amino acids. The CDR3 nucleotides are TGTGCCAGCAGTACAGAAGAGACCCAGTACTTC. Translated, it gives CASSTEETQYF.

As regards this clone: Other DNA variants within this sample encode the same CDR3. V is TRBV27 and J is TRBJ2-5; D could derive from TRBD1 or TRBD2 (5 bases each). Germline V lookup: CDR1 MNHEY, CDR2 SMNVEV (reference sequence). This CDR3 has 14 residues. Trimming stripped 2 bases from V and 4 bases from J, with 11 bases between. The CDR3 here is CASSLRGGGETQYF. In DNA, the CDR3 is TGTGCCAGCAGTTTACGGGGTGGGGGAGAGACCCAGTACTTC.

The genes are TRBV6-1 and TRBJ1-1, with D possibly being TRBD1 (6 bases). This CDR3 is built from 13 residues. Germline lookup yields CDR1 MNHNS and CDR2 SASEGT. Trimming left V 4 bases short and J 5 bases short, with 11 bases between. This CDR3 is CASSVQGQTEAFF. CDR3 sequence (DNA): TGTGCCAGCAGTGTACAAGGACAGACTGAAGCTTTCTTT.

This chain connects TRBV7-8 to TRBJ2-3, with 8 bases lining up with TRBD2. This CDR3 region has 14 residues. Germline V gives CDR1 SGHVS, CDR2 FQNEAQ. The junction had 2 bases not matched to a gene; V was cut back by 5 bases and J by 1 base. CDR3 DNA: TGTGCCAGCAGCCGGGAGGGGGGCACAGATACGCAGTATTTT. This codes for CASSREGGTDTQYF.

The V and J genes are TRBV9 and TRBJ2-5; D unresolved. Germline CDR1 reads SGDLS; CDR2 reads YYNGEE. The CDR3 is 15 amino acids. Trimming stripped 4 bases from V and 0 bases from J, with 13 bases between. CDR3 DNA sequence: TGTGCCAGCAGCCTAAGTCCCTTGTACCAAGAGACCCAGTACTTC. Amino acid sequence: CASSLSPLYQETQYF.

The chain has TRBV5-5 and TRBJ2-7, with D possibly being TRBD2 (6 bases). CDR1 and CDR2 (germline): SGHKS, YYEKEE (reference sequence). This CDR3 is built from 13 residues. V shed 3 bases and J shed 3 bases, with 10 bases lying between them. The CDR3 DNA is TGTGCCAGCAGCTGGGGGGTTTACTACGAGCAGTACTTC. Its translation is CASSWGVYYEQYF.

The chain uses TRBV29-1 and TRBJ2-3; D might be TRBD1 (7 bases). The ends were cut back, 4 bases at V and 6 bases at J, with 14 bases in the middle. The CDR3 spans 13 residues. CDR1 is SQVTM, CDR2 ANQGSEA, per germline. The CDR3 region is CSVARGAADTQYF. CDR3 DNA sequence: TGCAGCGTTGCCAGGGGGGCCGCGGATACGCAGTATTTT.

This clone has a single count. The chain couples TRBV28 to TRBJ1-5; no reliable D call. The CDR3 length is 18 residues. The V end lost 1 base, the J end lost 2 bases, and 18 bases lay between the germline ends. Germline CDR1 is MDHEN and CDR2 is SYDVKM. CDR3 sequence reads: CASSLLGPAGLGNQPQHF. The CDR3 DNA is TGTGCCAGCAGTTTATTAGGGCCCGCCGGGTTAGGCAATCAGCCCCAGCATTTT.

Points on this clone: The same CDR3 also results from other DNA sequences found in this sample. The gene calls are TRBV7-2 and TRBJ2-3; no definite D call. The germline V and J ends were trimmed by 5 bases and 2 bases, with 5 bases remaining between them. This CDR3 comprises 12 residues. CDR1 SGHTA and CDR2 FQGNSA come from the germline V gene. As DNA, the CDR3 is TGTGCCAGCAGCCAAAACACAGATACGCAGTATTTT. It codes for CASSQNTDTQYF.

The J gene is TRBJ2-7, the V gene TRBV9; maybe TRBD2 (6 bases). The germline gives CDR1 SGDLS, CDR2 YYNGEE. Trimming left V 0 bases short and J 6 bases short, with 19 bases between. CDR3 size: 16 residues. DNA of the CDR3: TGTGCCAGCAGCGTAGGAGAGACTAGTGGTTCTGTCGAGCAGTACTTC. Residues: CASSVGETSGSVEQYF.

This clone was recorded once. V gene TRBV11-2 combines with J gene TRBJ2-7; D might be TRBD1 (6 bases). The length of the CDR3 is 15 residues. Germline V gene lookup returns CDR1 SGHAT and CDR2 FQNNGV. V lost 2 bases and J 3 bases, leaving 14 bases between the germline ends. The CDR3 bases are TGTGCCAGCAGCTTAAGCTGGGGGCAAAACTACGAGCAGTACTTC. Translation: CASSLSWGQNYEQYF.

The J gene is TRBJ2-1, the V gene TRBV9; TRBD1 aligns across 9 bases. The CDR3 consists of 15 residues. CDR1 is SGDLS and CDR2 is YYNGEE in the germline V gene. Trimming at V came to 4 bases and at J to 8 bases, leaving 10 bases not matched to a gene. The CDR3 spells CASSSPGTGKDEQFF. The CDR3 nucleotides are TGTGCCAGCAGCTCCCCCGGGACAGGGAAGGATGAGCAGTTCTTC.

About this clone: The sample holds other DNA sequences that translate to the same CDR3. The chain recombines TRBV6-5 with TRBJ1-3; D might be TRBD1 (6 bases). Deletions cut 0 bases from V and 4 bases from J, with 10 bases between. The CDR3 loop spans 15 amino acids. Germline V CDR1 and CDR2: MNHEY, SVGAGI. The CDR3 region is CASSYSRQGGNTIYF. The CDR3 DNA sequence: TGTGCCAGCAGTTACTCGAGGCAGGGGGGAAACACCATATATTTT.

The V gene is TRBV7-9, the J gene TRBJ2-1, with 9 bases fitting TRBD2. Trimming took 5 bases from V and 3 from J; bases not matched to a gene: 11. The CDR3 is 17 amino acids. Looked up from germline, CDR1 is SEHNR and CDR2 is FQNEAQ (reference sequence). CDR3 region: CASSPLPLAGLYNEQFF. In DNA, the CDR3 is TGTGCCAGCAGCCCCCTCCCGCTAGCGGGACTCTACAATGAGCAGTTCTTC. The full variable domain, completed using reference TRBV7-9 and TRBJ2-1, is DTGVSQNPRHKITKRGQNVTFRCDPISEHNRLYWYRQTLGQGPEFLTYFQNEAQLEKSRLLSDRFSAERPKGSFSTLEIQRTEQGDSAMYLCASSPLPLAGLYNEQFFGPGTRLTVL.

This clone was detected a few times. Other DNA variants within this sample encode the same CDR3. The chain joins TRBV5-1 to TRBJ1-1; weak D call: TRBD1 (6 bases). This CDR3 region has 13 residues. Germline V gene data show CDR1 as SGHRS and CDR2 as YFSETQ. Deletions cut 2 bases from V and 1 base from J, with 6 bases between. CDR3 sequence reads: CASSLQGNTEAFF. DNA for the CDR3: TGCGCCAGCAGCTTACAGGGGAACACTGAAGCTTTCTTT.

V usage is TRBV5-1 and J usage is TRBJ1-1; D is perhaps TRBD1 (5 bases). The V gene's germline CDR1 is SGHRS and CDR2 YFSETQ. Trimming removed 0 bases at V and 4 bases at J, with 10 bases between. The CDR3 consists of 14 residues. CDR3 DNA sequence: TGCGCCAGCAGCTTGGGACAGTCACTCACTGAAGCTTTCTTT. It yields the protein CASSLGQSLTEAFF.

V gene TRBV2 combines with J gene TRBJ2-7, with TRBD1 matching 11 bases. This CDR3 contains 16 residues. V gave up 7 bases and J gave up 2 bases; unmatched junction bases: 10. Germline assignment: CDR1 SNHLY and CDR2 FYNNEI. CDR3 nucleotides: TGTGCCAGCAAAATTGGGGGGACAGGGGGAACCTACGAGCAGTACTTC. Its translation: CASKIGGTGGTYEQYF.